The present T cell receptor (beta chain) was sequenced within a study of blood T cells in healthy people across ages. CDR3 length: 14 amino acids. V was cut by 2 bases and J by 10 bases, with 15 bases left in between. The germline V gene has CDR1 ENHRY and CDR2 SYGVKD. Primers used in a second PCR of about 6 to 11 cycles were a sample-barcoded 5' primer and a J-beta primer mix. All cDNA molecules were each tagged by a template-switch adaptor with 12 random nucleotides. TCRdb redid the calling of the 5' RACE reads with MiXCR, one entry per CDR3 protein. The profile shows some 790,000 distinct CDR3 sequences, 29% of them singletons.

The rearrangement links TRBV10-3 to TRBJ1-3; D call uncertain. Sequencing used blood. The clonotype was recovered from a woman over 75 in good health. DNA of the CDR3: TGTGCCATCAGTGAGATTGTAGGGCCTCCGACCATATATTTT. This sequence encodes CAISEIVGPPTIYF.